This T cell receptor (beta chain) was captured in a study of blood T cell repertoires in COVID-19. Study information: Samples representing acute and convalescent COVID-19 were sourced from the United States, Italy and Spain. The cDNA or gDNA used as material had been derived from T cells, B-cell-depleted T cells, or PBMCs.

Per the original methods: Using reference gene primer amplification, nucleated cell counts were estimated. Assay: immunoSEQ multiplex PCR; the TCRdb copy retains only in-frame clones and omits some. The DNA gave D and trimming, while V, J and clone size come from that table. The sample has 100,000 to 150,000 clones; around 70% are singletons. This clone was recorded once. Per the germline V gene, CDR1 is MNHNS and CDR2 is SASEGT. The germline V and J ends were trimmed by 1 base and 4 bases, with 16 bases remaining between them. CDR3 size: 16 residues. The specimen sequenced was peripheral blood. The receptor was derived from a man between 60 and 75 years old with acute or convalescent COVID-19. The chain has TRBV6-1 and TRBJ1-2; D may be TRBD1 (5 bases). DNA of the CDR3: TGTGCCAGCAGTGAAGTAGGAAACGACAGAGTCTATGGCTACACCTTC. Residues: CASSEVGNDRVYGYTF.